This T cell receptor (beta chain) is from a study of vaccination and CD4 T cells after COVID-19. For the study at large: The convalescents, six males and four females, included two who were Hispanic. Cellular stimulation was performed using overlapping spike peptides derived from SARS-CoV-2, HCoV-NL63, HCoV-OC43 and HCoV-229E.

The sample's treatment: roughly 10-day PBMC culture with coronavirus spike peptide pools or control peptides (ViraFEST assay). The CDR3 extends over 12 amino acids. The germline V and J ends were trimmed by 3 bases and 2 bases, with 8 bases remaining between them. Germline loops: CDR1 DFQATT, CDR2 SNEGSKA (reference sequence). Sequenced with the Oncomine TCR Beta short-read assay was DNA taken from cultured CD4+ T cells. Each CDR3 protein gets one entry after TCRdb re-called the PCR reads with MiXCR. The sample carries just over 20,000 distinct CDR3 sequences, around 48% recorded once. To note about this clonotype: Its specificity is not known.

This TCR was sampled from a human donor who had recovered from COVID-19. J is TRBJ2-7 and V is TRBV20-1; D remains unclear. The sample taken for sequencing was CD4+ T cells from blood, cultured in vitro. CDR3 sequence (DNA): TGCAGTGCTAGCCAGTCCGCCTACGAGCAGTACTTC. Its protein product is CSASQSAYEQYF.